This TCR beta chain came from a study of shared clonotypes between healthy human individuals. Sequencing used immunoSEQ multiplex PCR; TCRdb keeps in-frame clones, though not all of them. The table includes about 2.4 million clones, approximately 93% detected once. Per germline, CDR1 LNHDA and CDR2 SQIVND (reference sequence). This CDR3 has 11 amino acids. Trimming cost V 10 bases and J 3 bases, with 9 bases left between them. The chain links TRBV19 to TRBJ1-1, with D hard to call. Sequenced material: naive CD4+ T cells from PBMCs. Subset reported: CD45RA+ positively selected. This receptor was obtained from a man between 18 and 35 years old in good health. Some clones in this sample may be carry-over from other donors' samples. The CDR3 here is CATGEYTEAFF. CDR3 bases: TGTGCCACCGGGGAGTACACTGAAGCTTTCTTT.